This note documents a single TCR beta chain sequence. This clonotype was observed at least ten times. Its antigen is not yet known. It has no much larger one-base neighbor in the sample; base qualities were not kept. This sample was taken from a study of regulatory T cells in long-lasting Graves disease (dated by TCRdb to 2020 to 2023). At the level of the whole study: Patients with newly diagnosed Graves' disease had been on antithyroid drugs for under 3 months. Patients with persistent Graves' disease were compared with patients with newly diagnosed Graves' disease using TCR sequencing and RNA sequencing of peripheral blood. The study took place in China and was registered as a clinical trial. TCR sequencing covered some 13 persistent and 20 or so newly diagnosed Graves' disease patients, some 33 samples in total.

The meaning of the sample's time point label: newly diagnosed GD, antithyroid drugs for less than 3 months. For both TCR sequencing and RNA sequencing, RNA was extracted from PBMCs in TRIzol. The diagnosis of Graves' disease was made according to American Thyroid Association guidelines. Recruitment of patients was carried out at an endocrinology department in Xi'an, China. Each patient gave approximately 10 milliliters of peripheral blood, collected in an EDTA anticoagulant tube. Ficoll Paque Plus density gradient separation was used to isolate PBMCs, and no additional T cell sorting was done. An Agilent 2100 Bioanalyzer and agarose gel were used to check RNA quality, and a NanoDrop 2000 was used to measure RNA concentration. The receptor library was made with multiplex PCR. These reads were obtained on an Illumina HiSeq 4000. TCR beta libraries were built with iRepertoire HTBI primers and Arm-PCR amplification of CDR3 regions. Before sequencing, the PCR products went through gel purification. On the authors' methods: A total of fewer than 70 TRBV and under 15 TRBJ segments were identified across samples and were used for gene usage analysis of CDR3 amino acid clonotypes. COPE and FqMerger were used to merge filtered high-quality paired reads into contigs. BLAST was used to align contigs to the IMGT TRBV, TRBD and TRBJ reference genes, and CDR3 was defined following IMGT. Clonotypes above 0.1% frequency were classified as highly expanded clones. Repertoire diversity was measured by Shannon entropy, and V-J evenness by the Gini coefficient. A clonotype was considered public if more than one individual shared it. The public reads were run again by TCRdb, first through fastp at Q25 and then through MiXCR, and only productive beta chains were kept. Each entry is one CDR3 protein sequence, shown with its most common DNA and genes. TCRdb, rather than the study authors, made the V and J calls. The sample records 240,000 or so distinct CDR3 sequences, around 20% of which are singletons. The ten largest clones take up around 13% of the sample.

Germline trimming amounts to 6 bases on V and 1 base on J, with 7 as the count of junction bases outside the gene matches. Reading from cysteine to phenylalanine, the CDR3 counts 16 amino acids. Only the CDR3 DNA is retained, 48 bases long and in frame from the first base. The CDR1 and CDR2 encoded by the germline V gene are MNHNS and SASEGT. The paper as a whole reports these results and caveats: The small sample size was acknowledged by the authors as a limitation that may reduce accuracy. A larger number of public clonotypes was shared among persistent patients (more than 2,500) than among newly diagnosed patients (about 990). TRBV28, TRBJ1-2 and TRBJ2-5 were preferentially used in persistent disease, while TRBV20-1 and TRBJ2-1 were favored in newly diagnosed disease. Compared with newly diagnosed patients, persistent Graves' disease patients had lower TCR Shannon entropy and fewer highly expanded clones, which suggests clonal expansion. Sequencing and analysis were restricted to the TCR beta chain. Only peripheral blood was studied, because thyroid tissue, the primary lesion, was inaccessible.

The sequences come from peripheral blood mononuclear cells (PBMCs), collected at new diagnosis, from a patient treated with antithyroid drugs. The sequence joins TRBV6-1 to TRBJ1-5, with 9 middle bases fitting TRBD1. The clonotype was recovered from a female donor with Graves disease. Read as DNA, the sequence is TGTGCCAGCAGAAAAGGGACAGGGAGAAGCAATCAGCCCCAGCATTTT. It translates as CASRKGTGRSNQPQHF.